One sample yielded the 9 T cell receptor beta chains listed below, sequenced in a study of cytomegalovirus exposure and HLA in healthy donors. The PCR ran on 60 Vbeta and 13 Jbeta primers. Profiled with immunoSEQ multiplex PCR; TCRdb holds only in-frame clones, not every one. This sample's table has fewer than 200,000 clones. Sequenced: PBMCs. These receptors originate from a man aged 30 to 45 in good health and CMV-seronegative.

The chain links TRBV18 to TRBJ1-6; D gene ambiguous. The V and J ends lost 1 base and 8 bases respectively, with 15 bases between them. CDR3 length equals 16 residues. The germline gives CDR1 KGHSH, CDR2 LQKENI. As DNA, the CDR3 is TGTGCCAGCTCACCACTTAGTCGCGCCGGGGATTCACCCCTCCACTTT. Amino acid sequence: CASSPLSRAGDSPLHF.

The J gene is TRBJ2-5, the V gene TRBV9; possibly TRBD2 for D (6 bases). The CDR3 has 17 amino acids. Germline V gene sequence: CDR1 SGDLS, CDR2 YYNGEE. Between the trimmed V and J ends, which lost 3 bases and 2 bases, there was a span of 20 bases. The CDR3 nucleotides read TGTGCCAGCAGCGGACTGCCGGGACTCAATTTTCAAGAGACCCAGTACTTC. Its protein product is CASSGLPGLNFQETQYF.

The V gene is TRBV5-4, the J gene TRBJ1-5, with 8 bases lining up with TRBD1. V was pared by 0 bases and J by 0 bases, with 5 bases of the junction left unmatched. CDR3 length equals 17 residues. Germline V CDR1 and CDR2: SGHNT, YYREEE (reference sequence). The DNA of the CDR3 is TGTGCCAGCAGCTTGGGGGGGACAGGCGCTAGCAATCAGCCCCAGCATTTT. Translation gives CASSLGGTGASNQPQHF.

About this clone: A junction boundary mismatches the germline segment, possibly from a read error. This rearrangement joins TRBV7-9 to TRBJ2-7, with 7 positions matching TRBD1. The CDR3 contains 14 residues. Per germline, CDR1 SEHNR and CDR2 FQNEAQ (reference sequence). Here the CDR3 reads CASSEQGLAYEQCF. CDR3 nucleotides: TGTGCCAGCAGCGAACAGGGGTTGGCCTACGAGCAGTGCTTC. Looking up the rest from reference TRBV7-9 and TRBJ2-7 gives the full variable domain: DTGVSQNPRHKITKRGQNVTFRCDPISEHNRLYWYRQTLGQGPEFLTYFQNEAQLEKSRLLSDRFSAERPKGSFSTLEIQRTEQGDSAMYLCASSEQGLAYEQCFGPGTRLTVT.

The chain has TRBV7-4 and TRBJ2-3; D unclear. V was pared by 1 base and J by 5 bases, with 10 bases between. The CDR3 totals 14 residues. Germline V gene lookup returns CDR1 SGHVT and CDR2 SQSDAQ. The CDR3 DNA follows: TGTGCCAGCAGCTTAGTAGCCCGAATAGATACGCAGTATTTT. It specifies CASSLVARIDTQYF. The complete variable domain, with remaining parts taken from reference TRBV7-4 and TRBJ2-3, reads GAGVSQSPRYKVAKRGRDVALRCDSISGHVTLYWYRQTLGQGSEVLTYSQSDAQRDKSGRPSGRFSAERPERSVSTLKIQRTEQGDSAVYLCASSLVARIDTQYFGPGTRLTVL.

The chain carries TRBV9 and TRBJ1-4; D gene unclear. The ends were cut back, 3 bases at V and 0 bases at J, with 9 bases in the middle. The CDR3 runs to 15 residues. Per germline, CDR1 SGDLS and CDR2 YYNGEE. CDR3 coding DNA: TGTGCCAGCAGCGCGCAGGAAACAACTAATGAAAAACTGTTTTTT. It encodes CASSAQETTNEKLFF.

The genes are TRBV13 and TRBJ1-3; maybe TRBD1 (6 bases). V lost 8 bases, J lost 2 bases, and 19 bases lay in between. The CDR3 sequence is 16 residues long. Germline values: CDR1 PRHDT, CDR2 FYEKMQ (reference sequence). The CDR3 spells CASARIDRIPGNTIYF. CDR3 in DNA: TGTGCCAGCGCACGTATCGACAGGATCCCTGGAAACACCATATATTTT. The full variable domain, rest sourced from reference TRBV13 and TRBJ1-3, is AAGVIQSPRHLIKEKRETATLKCYPIPRHDTVYWYQQGPGQDPQFLISFYEKMQSDKGSIPDRFSAQQFSDYHSELNMSSLELGDSALYFCASARIDRIPGNTIYFGEGSWLTVV.

The chain combines TRBV6-6 with TRBJ2-1, with 8 bases fitting TRBD1. V was pared by 6 bases and J by 1 base, with 2 bases of the junction left unmatched. Germline CDR1 MNHNY, CDR2 SVGAGI (reference sequence). CDR3 length: 14 residues. CDR3: CASRDRASYNEQFF. The CDR3 region has the DNA TGTGCCAGCAGGGACAGGGCATCCTACAATGAGCAGTTCTTC.

The chain joins TRBV7-9 to TRBJ1-4; D is unresolved. V was pared by 1 base and J by 8 bases, with 5 bases between. The germline V gene encodes CDR1 SEHNR and CDR2 FQNEAQ (reference sequence). The CDR3 has 12 residues. DNA of the CDR3: TGTGCCAGCAGCTTAGGAGGGGAAAAACTGTTTTTT. It encodes CASSLGGEKLFF.